A selection of T cell receptor beta chains follows, all from one sample in a study of blood T cell repertoires in COVID-19. Generated by immunoSEQ multiplex PCR, the TCRdb table keeps only in-frame clones and is missing some. Among 120,000 or so clones listed, approximately 83% were seen once. The specimen sequenced was peripheral blood. The receptors derive from a woman aged 70-85 years with acute or convalescent COVID-19. Both conserved end residues are part of each CDR3. The D gene is left open where the match is weak. Part of the rows lack a size; the others show once, few, many or a class for expanded clones.

j_call clone_size v_call d_call cdr3_aa cdr3_nt
TRBJ1-2 . TRBV6-6 . CASKVASNYGYTF TGTGCCAGCAAGGTAGCTTCTAACTATGGCTACACCTTC
TRBJ1-1 . TRBV12-3/TRBV12-4 . CASSRSATEAFF TGTGCCAGCAGTCGGAGTGCCACTGAAGCTTTCTTT
TRBJ1-6 once TRBV7-2 . CASSLVAGNNSPLHF TGTGCCAGCAGCTTAGTGGCAGGGAATAATTCACCCCTCCACTTT
TRBJ2-5 few TRBV5-8 TRBD1 CASSLALARGSETQYF TGTGCCAGCAGCTTGGCCCTCGCCAGGGGGAGCGAGACCCAGTACTTC
TRBJ1-1 . TRBV6-1 TRBD1 CASSEQPTGLNTEAFF TGTGCCAGCAGTGAACAACCGACAGGGCTGAACACTGAAGCTTTCTTT
TRBJ1-6 . TRBV11-3 TRBD1 CASSLAGGSSPLHF TGTGCCAGCAGCTTAGCAGGGGGGAGTTCACCCCTCCACTTT
TRBJ1-4 once TRBV29-1 . CSVLEEKLFF TGCAGCGTTTTGGAGGAAAAACTGTTTTTT
TRBJ2-1 few TRBV19 . CASRQTGNNNEQFF TGTGCCAGCCGCCAAACGGGTAATAACAATGAGCAGTTCTTC
TRBJ2-2 . TRBV18 . CASSPPGRATGELFF TGTGCCAGCTCACCACCGGGCAGGGCTACCGGGGAGCTGTTTTTT
TRBJ2-1 . TRBV5-8 . CASSLDMGGEQFF TGTGCCAGCAGCTTGGACATGGGGGGTGAGCAGTTCTTC
TRBJ2-3 . TRBV9 . CASSTTSPNTQYF TGTGCCAGCAGCACGACTAGTCCCAATACGCAGTATTTT
TRBJ2-3 . TRBV7-3 TRBD1 CASSLNQGAQDTQYF TGTGCCAGCAGCTTAAATCAGGGGGCGCAAGATACGCAGTATTTT
TRBJ1-6 . TRBV7-9 TRBD1 CASSTGTGDSPLHF TGTGCCAGCAGCACCGGGACAGGGGATTCACCCCTCCACTTT
TRBJ1-6 . TRBV30 TRBD1 CAWSVGQGRMALHF TGTGCCTGGAGCGTAGGACAGGGGAGAATGGCCCTCCACTTT
TRBJ2-2 . TRBV7-3 TRBD1 CASSPSPRGRSGELFF TGTGCCAGCAGCCCCTCCCCCAGGGGGCGTAGCGGGGAGCTGTTTTTT
TRBJ1-2 . TRBV6-5 TRBD1 CASSRTQGAQGYTF TGTGCCAGCAGCCGAACACAGGGGGCGCAAGGCTACACCTTC
TRBJ1-6 . TRBV19 TRBD1 CASREGGQGNSPLHF TGTGCCAGTAGGGAGGGGGGACAGGGAAATTCACCCCTCCACTTT
TRBJ2-3 . TRBV6-5 . CASSYLTGGTDTQYF TGTGCCAGCAGTTACTTGACGGGGGGCACAGATACGCAGTATTTT
TRBJ1-3 once TRBV7-8 . CASSRQTVNSGNTIYF TGTGCCAGCAGCCGCCAGACAGTCAACTCTGGAAACACCATATATTTT
TRBJ1-1 . TRBV4-1 . CASSQIGGRYTEAFF TGCGCCAGCAGCCAAATAGGGGGTCGGTACACTGAAGCTTTCTTT
TRBJ2-5 . TRBV9 TRBD2 CASSVAAAGGQETQYF TGTGCCAGCAGCGTAGCGGCAGCGGGGGGCCAAGAGACCCAGTACTTC
TRBJ2-1 . TRBV19 TRBD2 CASSGIAGGAEGEQFF TGTGCCAGTAGTGGGATAGCGGGGGGAGCCGAGGGTGAGCAGTTCTTC
TRBJ2-5 few TRBV11-3 TRBD2 CASSEGLAGPKETQYF TGTGCCAGCAGCGAGGGACTAGCGGGTCCCAAAGAGACCCAGTACTTC
TRBJ1-1 . TRBV7-8 . CASTPGRGAEAFF TGTGCCAGCACCCCGGGGAGGGGGGCTGAAGCTTTCTTT
TRBJ1-6 . TRBV12-1 . CASSDRDRRNSPLHF TGTGCCAGCAGCGACCGGGACAGGAGAAATTCACCCCTCCACTTT
TRBJ2-5 . TRBV5-6 . CASSLFKGEQETQYF TGTGCCAGCAGCTTGTTCAAGGGGGAACAAGAGACCCAGTACTTC
TRBJ1-3 . TRBV19 TRBD1 CASSWTGSGNTIYF TGTGCCAGTAGTTGGACAGGGTCAGGAAACACCATATATTTT
TRBJ1-3 few TRBV19 . CASSQAGSPGNTIYF TGTGCCAGTAGTCAGGCCGGGAGCCCTGGAAACACCATATATTTT
TRBJ1-4 . TRBV7-2 . CASTAGAGGEKLFF TGTGCCAGCACCGCCGGAGCGGGTGGTGAAAAACTGTTTTTT
TRBJ2-1 . TRBV4-1 . CASSHRSRGRWDNEQFF TGCGCCAGCAGCCACCGTTCCCGGGGGAGATGGGACAATGAGCAGTTCTTC
TRBJ1-3 . TRBV19 TRBD1 CASSPRTGQYGNTIYF TGTGCCAGTAGTCCACGGACAGGCCAATATGGAAACACCATATATTTT
TRBJ1-1 few TRBV5-4 TRBD1 CASSAGQGRTEAFF TGTGCCAGCAGCGCGGGACAGGGTAGAACTGAAGCTTTCTTT
TRBJ2-7 . TRBV5-6 . CASSLGQSYEQYF TGTGCCAGCAGCTTGGGACAAAGCTACGAGCAGTACTTC
TRBJ1-3 . TRBV10-3 TRBD1 CATGTGGLSGNTIYF TGTGCGACCGGGACAGGAGGACTCTCTGGAAACACCATATATTTT
TRBJ1-5 . TRBV27 TRBD1 CASSLTTGGNQPQHF TGTGCCAGCAGTTTAACGACAGGGGGCAATCAGCCCCAGCATTTT
TRBJ2-5 few TRBV6-5 . CASSTGTGETQYF TGTGCCAGCAGTACCGGGACTGGGGAGACCCAGTACTTC
TRBJ1-1 . TRBV19 TRBD1 CASGGQRNTEAFF TGTGCCAGCGGGGGACAGAGGAACACTGAAGCTTTCTTT
TRBJ1-2 . TRBV4-3 TRBD1 CASTQRQGGGYGYTF TGCGCCAGCACTCAACGACAGGGGGGTGGGTATGGCTACACCTTC
TRBJ2-3 . TRBV3-1/TRBV3-2 TRBD2 CASSQATSGGPGDTQYF TGTGCCAGCAGCCAAGCTACTAGCGGGGGGCCGGGGGATACGCAGTATTTT
TRBJ1-2 . TRBV4-2 TRBD1 CASSQAGTGVNYGYTF TGTGCCAGCAGCCAAGCCGGGACAGGCGTTAACTATGGCTACACCTTC
TRBJ2-1 few TRBV6-2/TRBV6-3 . CASSFLTKSYNEQFF TGTGCCAGCAGTTTTCTAACCAAATCCTACAATGAGCAGTTCTTC
TRBJ1-2 . TRBV10-1 TRBD1 CASSQQGPYGYTF TGCGCCAGCAGTCAACAGGGGCCGTATGGCTACACCTTC
TRBJ1-1 . TRBV14 . CASSQERGTEAFF TGTGCCAGCAGCCAAGAAAGGGGGACTGAAGCTTTCTTT
TRBJ1-5 . TRBV6-1 . CASSEAYGGYSNQPQHF TGTGCCAGCAGTGAAGCCTATGGAGGGTATAGCAATCAGCCCCAGCATTTT
TRBJ1-5 . TRBV7-9 . CASSLPRQPQHF TGTGCCAGCAGCCTCCCCCGTCAGCCCCAGCATTTT
TRBJ1-2 . TRBV10-3 TRBD1 CAITGTGDGYTF TGTGCCATCACAGGGACAGGGGACGGCTACACCTTC
TRBJ2-3 . TRBV5-1 TRBD1 CASSPQGVTDTQYF TGCGCCAGCAGCCCTCAGGGGGTCACAGATACGCAGTATTTT
TRBJ1-2 . TRBV2 TRBD1 CARTGTDANYGYTF TGTGCCAGAACCGGGACAGATGCTAACTATGGCTACACCTTC
TRBJ1-4 . TRBV19 . CASMRGGAEKLFF TGTGCCAGTATGAGAGGAGGAGCAGAAAAACTGTTTTTT
TRBJ2-7 . TRBV18 TRBD1 CASSLRQGLNYEQYF TGTGCCAGCTCACTACGACAGGGTTTGAATTACGAGCAGTACTTC
TRBJ2-5 . TRBV5-1 . CASTYGRGGGETQYF TGCGCCAGCACCTATGGCAGGGGTGGCGGAGAGACCCAGTACTTC
TRBJ2-4 once TRBV4-3 TRBD1 CASSQGQGNIQYF TGCGCCAGCAGCCAAGGACAGGGAAACATTCAGTACTTC
TRBJ2-1 . TRBV7-9 . CASSPDLGLNEQFF TGTGCCAGCAGCCCGGACCTCGGACTAAATGAGCAGTTCTTC
TRBJ2-1 . TRBV7-2 TRBD2 CASSPLAGGETTQFF TGTGCCAGCAGCCCCCTAGCGGGGGGCGAAACGACCCAGTTCTTC
TRBJ1-5 . TRBV6-6 . CASSYGETYSGQPQHF TGTGCCAGCAGTTATGGAGAAACTTATTCCGGTCAGCCCCAGCATTTT
TRBJ1-6 . TRBV5-6 . CASSQGSGKSSYNSPLHF TGTGCCAGCAGCCAAGGGTCGGGAAAGAGCTCCTATAATTCACCCCTCCACTTT
TRBJ2-1 . TRBV6-2/TRBV6-3 TRBD2 CASSFGLAGAHEQFF TGTGCCAGCAGTTTCGGACTAGCGGGGGCCCATGAGCAGTTCTTC
TRBJ1-2 . TRBV6-1 . CASSDRHLTNYGYTF TGTGCCAGCAGTGACAGACATCTTACTAACTATGGCTACACCTTC
TRBJ2-1 few TRBV11-2 . CASSLSLTSYNEQFF TGTGCCAGCAGCTTGTCGTTAACTAGCTACAATGAGCAGTTCTTC
TRBJ1-1 . TRBV7-2 . CASSSQEVLNTEAFF TGTGCCAGCAGCTCCCAGGAGGTGCTGAACACTGAAGCTTTCTTT